The 26 T cell receptor beta chains given below trace back to one sample, sequenced in a study of OX40 agonist ivuxolimab in advanced cancers. The data were produced by immunoSEQ multiplex PCR, yet TCRdb's version contains in-frame clones alone and is incomplete. The data show around 62,000 clones, roughly 91% seen once. Sequencing was performed on CD4+ or CD8+ T cells sorted from blood, taken in a trial of the OX40 agonist ivuxolimab. The source is an adult with an advanced solid tumor such as melanoma, head and neck, liver or kidney cancer.

In its sample, this clone was seen a few times. J is TRBJ1-5 and V is TRBV7-2; maybe TRBD1 (5 bases). Trimming removed 5 bases at V and 4 bases at J, with 9 bases between. Germline V gives CDR1 SGHTA, CDR2 FQGNSA. CDR3 length: 13 residues. CDR3 in amino acids: CASSQGPNQPQHF. In nucleotides, the CDR3 is TGTGCCAGCAGCCAGGGCCCGAATCAGCCCCAGCATTTT.

V gene TRBV5-6 combines with J gene TRBJ2-4, with TRBD1 matching 7 bases. The trim removed 2 bases at V and 3 bases at J, leaving 2 bases unmatched. This CDR3 has 14 amino acids. CDR1 SGHDT and CDR2 YYEEEE come from the germline V gene. The CDR3 DNA follows: TGTGCCAGCAGCTTTGGACAGGTCAAAAACATTCAGTACTTC. This codes for CASSFGQVKNIQYF. Full variable domain (remainder filled in from reference TRBV5-6 and TRBJ2-4): DAGVTQSPTHLIKTRGQQVTLRCSPKSGHDTVSWYQQALGQGPQFIFQYYEEEERQRGNFPDRFSGHQFPNYSSELNVNALLLGDSALYLCASSFGQVKNIQYFGAGTRLSVL.

The rearrangement links TRBV18 to TRBJ2-5, with D possibly matching TRBD2 (5 bases). Germline V gives CDR1 KGHSH, CDR2 LQKENI. V gave up 1 base and J gave up 2 bases, with 11 bases separating them. This CDR3 has 15 amino acids. This CDR3 is CASSPLRDPQETQYF. CDR3 sequence (DNA): TGTGCCAGCTCACCACTCCGGGATCCGCAAGAGACCCAGTACTTC.

The chain uses TRBV5-1 and TRBJ2-7, with 7 positions matching TRBD2. Germline V gives CDR1 SGHRS, CDR2 YFSETQ. The V and J ends lost 2 bases and 0 bases, in that order; junction bases with no gene match: 14. The CDR3 extends over 18 amino acids. In DNA, the CDR3 is TGCGCCAGCAGCTTTTCCGGAACCGGGACTACCATCTCCTACGAGCAGTACTTC. Translating it yields CASSFSGTGTTISYEQYF.

V and J are TRBV5-1 and TRBJ1-4, with 10 nucleotides matching TRBD1. Germline V gene data show CDR1 as SGHRS and CDR2 as YFSETQ. This CDR3 comprises 15 residues. V gave up 6 bases and J gave up 6 bases; unmatched junction bases: 8. The CDR3, as DNA: TGCGCCAGCACCAGCCAGACAGGGGGCGATGAAAAACTGTTTTTT. It encodes CASTSQTGGDEKLFF.

This clone was counted a single time. CDR3 residues: CASSRGDYNEQFF. DNA of the CDR3: TGCGCCAGCAGCCGGGGCGACTACAATGAGCAGTTCTTC. The chain links TRBV4-1 to TRBJ2-1; TRBD1 might be the D (5 bases). Trimming shortened V by 4 bases and J by 3 bases, and 7 bases separated the two germline ends. The V gene's germline CDR1 is MGHRA and CDR2 YSYEKL. The length of the CDR3 is 13 residues.

The chain is built from TRBV10-3 and TRBJ1-2; D may be TRBD1 (5 bases). CDR3 length equals 13 residues. CDR1 is ENHRY, CDR2 SYGVKD, per germline. V was trimmed by 8 bases and J by 3 bases, leaving 13 bases between them. The CDR3 is CAIHEGSDYGYTF. The CDR3 DNA follows: TGTGCCATCCACGAGGGGTCGGACTATGGCTACACCTTC.

This clone was detected once. The V call is TRBV25-1, the J call TRBJ1-1; unclear D gene. The germline V and J ends were trimmed by 5 bases and 7 bases, with 5 bases remaining between them. Germline CDR1 and CDR2: MGHDK and SYGVNS. The CDR3 length is 10 residues. CDR3 DNA sequence: TGTGCCAGCAGTAGGGTTGAAGCTTTCTTT. Translated: CASSRVEAFF.

The chain combines TRBV7-9 with TRBJ1-2; the match to TRBD1 covers 7 bases. The V gene's germline CDR1 is SEHNR and CDR2 FQNEAQ (reference sequence). Losses at the gene ends were 3 bases for V and 3 bases for J; bases not matched to a gene: 4. The CDR3 length is 14 residues. The CDR3: CASSFAGGYYGYTF. The CDR3 DNA reads as TGTGCCAGCAGCTTCGCAGGGGGATACTATGGCTACACCTTC.

The gene calls are TRBV10-3 and TRBJ1-6, with TRBD1 matching 12 bases. The CDR3 loop spans 17 amino acids. The germline V gene has CDR1 ENHRY and CDR2 SYGVKD. The J segment lost 6 bases and the V segment lost 10 bases, leaving 13 bases of the junction unmatched. Here the CDR3 reads CATGSRDRGLSNSPLHF. For the CDR3, the DNA is TGTGCCACCGGGTCTAGGGACAGGGGGCTATCTAATTCACCCCTCCACTTT.

This clone was recorded only once. V usage is TRBV5-5 and J usage is TRBJ2-2; D unresolved. The germline V and J ends were trimmed by 1 base and 3 bases, with 4 bases remaining between them. Germline loops: CDR1 SGHKS, CDR2 YYEKEE (reference sequence). The CDR3 has 13 residues. CDR3 sequence: CASSLRDTGELFF. CDR3 in DNA: TGTGCCAGCAGCTTGCGGGACACCGGGGAGCTGTTTTTT.

This chain links TRBV2 with TRBJ2-1; D remains ambiguous. V dropped 2 bases and J dropped 4 bases, with 9 bases sitting between them. There are 14 residues in the CDR3. The V gene's germline CDR1 is SNHLY and CDR2 FYNNEI. This chain's CDR3 is CASSEPWTYNEQFF. CDR3 nucleotides: TGTGCCAGCAGTGAACCGTGGACGTACAATGAGCAGTTCTTC.

The chain links TRBV28 to TRBJ2-7; 8 bases agree with TRBD2. The trim removed 5 bases at V and 0 bases at J, leaving 6 bases unmatched. Germline V gene lookup returns CDR1 MDHEN and CDR2 SYDVKM. The CDR3 consists of 15 residues. The CDR3 spells CASSPPSGRSYEQYF. The CDR3 DNA follows: TGTGCCAGCAGTCCGCCTAGCGGGCGCTCCTACGAGCAGTACTTC.

This clone showed up just once. The chain combines TRBV9 with TRBJ2-7, with D uncertain. Deletions cut 0 bases from V and 6 bases from J, with 13 bases between. Germline lookup yields CDR1 SGDLS and CDR2 YYNGEE. The CDR3 contains 14 residues. The CDR3 loop reads CASSVDPGGSEQYF. The CDR3 DNA follows: TGTGCCAGCAGCGTAGACCCAGGTGGTAGCGAGCAGTACTTC.

The chain has TRBV29-1 and TRBJ2-3; the match to TRBD1 covers 9 bases. V was pared by 4 bases and J by 6 bases, with 5 bases of the junction left unmatched. The CDR3 loop spans 13 amino acids. The germline gives CDR1 SQVTM, CDR2 ANQGSEA. CDR3 sequence reads: CSVAGTGRDTQYF. The CDR3 DNA follows: TGCAGCGTTGCGGGGACAGGGCGGGATACGCAGTATTTT.

This rearrangement joins TRBV5-6 to TRBJ1-2; no clear D gene. Between the trimmed V and J ends, which lost 1 base and 2 bases, there was a span of 12 bases. There are 15 residues in the CDR3. Germline CDR1 is SGHDT and CDR2 is YYEEEE. CDR3 sequence (DNA): TGTGCCAGCAGCTTGTATTTGGGAGCGAACTATGGCTACACCTTC. Translated: CASSLYLGANYGYTF.

The rearrangement uses TRBV5-1 and TRBJ2-7, with D tentatively TRBD1 (5 bases). The CDR3 loop spans 16 amino acids. Germline CDR1 reads SGHRS; CDR2 reads YFSETQ. V lost 6 bases and J lost 5, with 24 bases in between. CDR3 loop: CASTPSGWGVVDEQYF. CDR3 sequence (DNA): TGCGCCAGCACCCCTTCAGGGTGGGGCGTTGTCGACGAGCAGTACTTC.

The chain recombines TRBV9 with TRBJ1-2; possible D gene TRBD1, 5 bases. V was clipped by 0 bases and J by 11 bases, with 17 bases between them. The CDR3 extends over 14 amino acids. Germline V gene lookup returns CDR1 SGDLS and CDR2 YYNGEE. CDR3 sequence reads: CASSVVDSRGGYTF. CDR3 coding DNA: TGTGCCAGCAGCGTAGTCGACAGCCGCGGTGGGTACACCTTC.

This chain uses TRBV7-2 with TRBJ2-3; 9 bases agree with TRBD2. V lost 6 bases, J lost 5 bases, and 9 bases stayed unmatched. CDR3 length: 15 amino acids. The germline gives CDR1 SGHTA, CDR2 FQGNSA. The chain's CDR3 is CASSVGRGGGDTQYF. CDR3 DNA sequence: TGTGCCAGCAGTGTAGGGCGGGGGGGCGGAGATACGCAGTATTTT.

V usage is TRBV2 and J usage is TRBJ2-7; the match to TRBD1 covers 8 bases. The CDR3 consists of 14 residues. The ends lost 10 bases at V and 2 bases at J; junction bases unmatched: 10. Germline V gene data show CDR1 as SNHLY and CDR2 as FYNNEI. Here the CDR3 reads CAISRDRSPYEQYF. In DNA, the CDR3 is TGTGCCATCTCGCGGGACAGGAGCCCCTACGAGCAGTACTTC.

The genes are TRBV7-9 and TRBJ2-3; 11 nucleotides agree with TRBD2. J gave up 1 base and V 8 bases, and 11 bases lay outside the gene matches. The CDR3 has 17 residues. The V gene's germline CDR1 is SEHNR and CDR2 FQNEAQ (reference sequence). DNA of the CDR3: TGTGCCAGCTTTAGCGGGGGGGGCTCCTTTGGCACAGATACGCAGTATTTT. It is translated as CASFSGGGSFGTDTQYF.

V gene TRBV5-1 combines with J gene TRBJ2-1; D uncertain. Germline values: CDR1 SGHRS, CDR2 YFSETQ. The CDR3 loop spans 14 amino acids. V was trimmed by 1 base and J by 0 bases, leaving 5 bases between them. CDR3 sequence: CASSLLSSYNEQFF. CDR3 DNA sequence: TGCGCCAGCAGCTTGCTAAGCTCCTACAATGAGCAGTTCTTC.

J is TRBJ1-5 and V is TRBV7-2; D is ambiguous. Trimming took 4 bases from V and 4 from J, leaving 5 bases between them. Germline V lookup: CDR1 SGHTA, CDR2 FQGNSA. The CDR3 spans 12 residues. CDR3 nucleotide sequence: TGTGCCAGCAGCTCCCTGAATCAGCCCCAGCATTTT. Residues: CASSSLNQPQHF.

V and J are TRBV4-3 and TRBJ1-4; D is ambiguous. Germline V gives CDR1 LGHNA, CDR2 YSLEER. Trimming left V 4 bases short and J 4 bases short, with 13 bases between. The CDR3 is made up of 15 amino acids. Here the CDR3 DNA reads TGCGCCAGCAGCCGCTCAGGAGCATTTAATGAAAAACTGTTTTTT. Its protein is CASSRSGAFNEKLFF.

V is TRBV19 and J is TRBJ1-3; D gene ambiguous. V was pared by 6 bases and J by 0 bases, with 6 bases between. Germline lookup yields CDR1 LNHDA and CDR2 SQIVND (reference sequence). CDR3 length equals 13 residues. The CDR3 protein is CASRTYSGNTIYF. For the CDR3, the DNA is TGTGCCAGTAGGACATACTCTGGAAACACCATATATTTT.

This clone came up a few times. The V gene is TRBV10-3, the J gene TRBJ1-1, with D unclear. Germline CDR1 is ENHRY and CDR2 is SYGVKD. The germline V and J ends were trimmed by 0 bases and 0 bases, with 11 bases remaining between them. The CDR3 is made up of 16 amino acids. In DNA, the CDR3 is TGTGCCATCAGTGAGTCGAATGTTGCCATGAACACTGAAGCTTTCTTT. Translated, it gives CAISESNVAMNTEAFF.